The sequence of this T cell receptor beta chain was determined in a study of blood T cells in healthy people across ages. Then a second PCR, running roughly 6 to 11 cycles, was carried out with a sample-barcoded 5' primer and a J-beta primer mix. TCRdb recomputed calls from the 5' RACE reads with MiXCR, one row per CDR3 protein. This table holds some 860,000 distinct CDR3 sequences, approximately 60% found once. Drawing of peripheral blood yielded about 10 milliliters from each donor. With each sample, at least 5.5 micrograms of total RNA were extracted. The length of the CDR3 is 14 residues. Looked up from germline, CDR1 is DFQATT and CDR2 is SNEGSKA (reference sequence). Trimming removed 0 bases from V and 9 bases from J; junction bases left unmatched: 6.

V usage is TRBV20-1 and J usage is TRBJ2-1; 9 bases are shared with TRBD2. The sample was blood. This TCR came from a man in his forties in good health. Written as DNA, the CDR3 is TGCAGTGCTAGAGACGCGGGGGGGATTGGTGAGCAGTTCTTC. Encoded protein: CSARDAGGIGEQFF.